The entry below gives a single TCR beta chain sequence along with its context. Its target is unknown. The CDR3 has 15 amino acids. Germline lookup yields CDR1 MNHNY and CDR2 SVGAGI (reference sequence). The V and J ends lost 8 bases and 3 bases, in that order; junction bases with no gene match: 9. Repertoires were generated with immunoSEQ multiplex PCR, while TCRdb's copy carries only in-frame clones and drops some. The sample records fewer than 70,000 clones, roughly 89% being singletons. The data belong to a study of OX40 agonist ivuxolimab in advanced cancers. Study-wide background: 40% to 50% of patients had received prior checkpoint inhibitor therapy.

Study results and caveats: In general, CD8+ T cells held more expanded clones than CD4+ did, on average.

Source: CD4+ or CD8+ T cells sorted from blood, taken in a trial of the OX40 agonist ivuxolimab. The receptor was isolated from an adult with an advanced solid tumor such as melanoma, head and neck, liver or kidney cancer. The rearrangement uses TRBV6-6 and TRBJ2-3; 9 bases line up with TRBD1. CDR3 region: CASASGTGLTDTQYF. As DNA, the CDR3 is TGTGCCAGCGCCTCCGGGACAGGGTTAACAGATACGCAGTATTTT.